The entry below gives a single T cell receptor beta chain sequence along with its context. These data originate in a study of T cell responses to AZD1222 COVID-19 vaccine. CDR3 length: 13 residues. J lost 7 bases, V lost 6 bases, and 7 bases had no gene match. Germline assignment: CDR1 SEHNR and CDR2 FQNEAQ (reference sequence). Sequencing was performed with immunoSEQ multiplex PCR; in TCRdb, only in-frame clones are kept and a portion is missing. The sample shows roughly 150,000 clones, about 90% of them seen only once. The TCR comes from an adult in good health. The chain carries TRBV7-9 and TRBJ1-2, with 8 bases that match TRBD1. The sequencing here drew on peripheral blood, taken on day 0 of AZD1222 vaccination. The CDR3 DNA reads TGTGCCAGCAGGGAAACAGGGGGTCGTGGCTACACCTTC. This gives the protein CASRETGGRGYTF.